What follows is one TCR beta chain and its context. What it binds is not known. Sequencing was performed with immunoSEQ multiplex PCR; in TCRdb, only in-frame clones are kept and a portion is missing. This sample carries around 95,000 clones, 92% of them seen once, and the ten largest clones take roughly 1.7%. This entry comes from a study of T cell responses to AZD1222 COVID-19 vaccine. Overall study context: Analysis merged second doses at about 4 or about 12 weeks.

The ends lost 2 bases at V and 1 base at J; junction bases unmatched: 1. CDR1 is SGHTA, CDR2 FQGTGA, per germline. The CDR3 contains 16 residues. General study findings and limits: It was only a handful of AZD1222 recipients who were seropositive at baseline. Following two doses of AZD1222, Spike-specific TCR breadth and depth rose. White British ancestry dominated among donors, who included more females, and clonal diversity was possibly underestimated.

The chain has TRBV7-3 and TRBJ2-2; TRBD2 aligns across 10 bases. Here the sequenced sample was peripheral blood, taken on day 0 of AZD1222 vaccination. The source of this sequence is an adult in good health. The CDR3 is CASSLVAGGNTGELFF. The CDR3 DNA follows: TGTGCCAGCAGCTTAGTAGCGGGAGGGAACACCGGGGAGCTGTTTTTT.